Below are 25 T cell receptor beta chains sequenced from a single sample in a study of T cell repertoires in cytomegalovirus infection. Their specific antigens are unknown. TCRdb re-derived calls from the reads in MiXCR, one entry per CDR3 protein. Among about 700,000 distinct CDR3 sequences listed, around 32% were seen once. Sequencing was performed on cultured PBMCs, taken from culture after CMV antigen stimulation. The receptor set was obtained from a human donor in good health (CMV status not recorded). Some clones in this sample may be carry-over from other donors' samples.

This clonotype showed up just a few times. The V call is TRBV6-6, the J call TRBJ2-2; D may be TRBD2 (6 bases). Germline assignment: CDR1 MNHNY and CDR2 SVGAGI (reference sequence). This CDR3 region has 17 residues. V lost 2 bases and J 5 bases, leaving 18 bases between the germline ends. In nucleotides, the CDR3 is TGTGCCAGCAGTTACCCCGGGGGTTCGTGGGATACCGGGGAGCTGTTTTTT. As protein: CASSYPGGSWDTGELFF.

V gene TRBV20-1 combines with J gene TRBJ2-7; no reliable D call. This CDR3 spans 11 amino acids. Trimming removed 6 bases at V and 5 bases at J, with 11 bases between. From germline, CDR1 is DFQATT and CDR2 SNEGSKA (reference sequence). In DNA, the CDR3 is TGCAGTGCAAATTTTTACGACGAGCAGTACTTC. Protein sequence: CSANFYDEQYF.

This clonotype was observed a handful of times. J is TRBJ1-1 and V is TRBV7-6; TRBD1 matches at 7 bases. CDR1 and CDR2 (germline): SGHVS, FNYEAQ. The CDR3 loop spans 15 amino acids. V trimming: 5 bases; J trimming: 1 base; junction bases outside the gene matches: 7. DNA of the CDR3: TGTGCCAGCAGCAGACGGGGACAGAAGAACACTGAAGCTTTCTTT. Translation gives CASSRRGQKNTEAFF.

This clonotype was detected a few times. This CDR3 reads CSADPGQGFRGTDTQYF. The DNA of the CDR3 is TGCAGTGCTGACCCGGGACAGGGGTTTCGGGGGACAGATACGCAGTATTTT. The chain has TRBV20-1 and TRBJ2-3; the match to TRBD1 covers 10 bases. The CDR3 has 17 amino acids. In germline, CDR1 is DFQATT, CDR2 SNEGSKA (reference sequence). V lost 5 bases and J lost 3; bases outside the gene matches: 14.

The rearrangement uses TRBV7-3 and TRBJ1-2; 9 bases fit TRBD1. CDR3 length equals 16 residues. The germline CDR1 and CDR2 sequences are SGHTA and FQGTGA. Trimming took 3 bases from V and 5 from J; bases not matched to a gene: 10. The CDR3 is CASSLLPGQGKYGYTF. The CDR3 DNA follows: TGTGCCAGCAGCTTGCTACCAGGACAGGGGAAGTATGGCTACACCTTC.

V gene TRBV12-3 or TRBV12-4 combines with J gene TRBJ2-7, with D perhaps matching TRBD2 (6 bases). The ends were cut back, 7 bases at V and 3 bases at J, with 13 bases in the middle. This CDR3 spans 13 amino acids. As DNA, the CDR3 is TGTGCCAGCAACACCGGGGGTAACTACGAGCAGTACTTC. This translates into CASNTGGNYEQYF.

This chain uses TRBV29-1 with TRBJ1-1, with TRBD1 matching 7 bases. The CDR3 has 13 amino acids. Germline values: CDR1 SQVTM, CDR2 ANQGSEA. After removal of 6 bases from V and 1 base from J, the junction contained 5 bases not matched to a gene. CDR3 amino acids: CSVLTGKNTEAFF. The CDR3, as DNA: TGCAGCGTCCTGACAGGGAAGAACACTGAAGCTTTCTTT. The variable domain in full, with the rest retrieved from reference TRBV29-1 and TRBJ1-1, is SAVISQKPSRDICQRGTSLTIQCQVDSQVTMMFWYRQQPGQSLTLIATANQGSEATYESGFVIDKFPISRPNLTFSTLTVSNMSPEDSSIYLCSVLTGKNTEAFFGQGTRLTVV.

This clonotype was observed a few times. This chain's CDR3 is CASSQRLDTYEQYF. CDR3 DNA: TGCGCCAGCAGCCAGCGACTGGATACCTACGAGCAGTACTTC. The rearrangement joins TRBV4-1 to TRBJ2-7; no clear D. The V gene lost 3 bases and the J gene lost 2 bases, with 11 bases spanning the gap. Per the germline V gene, CDR1 is MGHRA and CDR2 is YSYEKL. The CDR3 contains 14 residues.

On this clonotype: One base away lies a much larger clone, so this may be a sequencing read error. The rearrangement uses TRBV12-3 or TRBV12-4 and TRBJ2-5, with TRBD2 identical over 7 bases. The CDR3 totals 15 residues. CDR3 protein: CASSSRRDYQETQCF. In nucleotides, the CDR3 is TGTGCCAGCAGCTCACGCCGGGACTACCAAGAGACCCAGTGCTTC.

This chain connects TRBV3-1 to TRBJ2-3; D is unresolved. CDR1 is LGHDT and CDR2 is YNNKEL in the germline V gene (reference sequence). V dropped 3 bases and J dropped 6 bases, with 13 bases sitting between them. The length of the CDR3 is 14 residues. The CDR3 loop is CASSQVRIDDTQYF. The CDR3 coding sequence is TGTGCCAGCAGCCAGGTGCGAATCGATGATACGCAGTATTTT.

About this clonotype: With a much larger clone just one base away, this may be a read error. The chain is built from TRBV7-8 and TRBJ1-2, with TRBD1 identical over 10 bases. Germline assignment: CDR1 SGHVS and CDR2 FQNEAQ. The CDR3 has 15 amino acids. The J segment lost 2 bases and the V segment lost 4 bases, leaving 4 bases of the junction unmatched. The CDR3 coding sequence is TGTGCCAGCAGCTCCCGGACAGGGGGGAACTATGGCTACACCTTC. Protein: CASSSRTGGNYGYTF.

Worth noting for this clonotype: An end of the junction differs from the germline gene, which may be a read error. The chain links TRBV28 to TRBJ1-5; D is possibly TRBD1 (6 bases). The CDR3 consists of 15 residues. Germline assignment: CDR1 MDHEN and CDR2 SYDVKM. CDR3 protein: CASSLFGGGGQPRHF. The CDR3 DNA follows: TGTGCCAGCAGTTTATTCGGGGGGGGGGGCCAGCCCCGGCATTTT.

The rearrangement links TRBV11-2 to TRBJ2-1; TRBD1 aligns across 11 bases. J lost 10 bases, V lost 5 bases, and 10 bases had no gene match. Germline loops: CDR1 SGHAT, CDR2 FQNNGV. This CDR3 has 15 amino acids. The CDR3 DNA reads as TGTGCCAGCAGCCCGGGGGGACAGGGGGGAGGGGAGCAGTTCTTC. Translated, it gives CASSPGGQGGGEQFF.

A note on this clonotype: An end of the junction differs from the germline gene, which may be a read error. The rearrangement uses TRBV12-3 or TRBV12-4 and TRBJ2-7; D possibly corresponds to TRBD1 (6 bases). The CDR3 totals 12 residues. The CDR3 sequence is CASSSQGYAQYF. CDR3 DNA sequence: TGTGCCAGCAGTTCCCAGGGGTACGCGCAGTACTTC.

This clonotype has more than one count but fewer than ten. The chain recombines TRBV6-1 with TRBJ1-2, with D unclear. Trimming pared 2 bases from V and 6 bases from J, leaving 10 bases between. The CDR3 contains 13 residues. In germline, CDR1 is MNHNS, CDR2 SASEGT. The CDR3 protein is CASSELGSDGYTF. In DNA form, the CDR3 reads TGTGCCAGCAGTGAACTGGGGTCTGATGGCTACACCTTC.

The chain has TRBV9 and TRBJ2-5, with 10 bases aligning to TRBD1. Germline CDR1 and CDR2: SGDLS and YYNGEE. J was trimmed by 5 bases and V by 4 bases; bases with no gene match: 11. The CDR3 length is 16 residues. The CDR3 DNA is TGTGCCAGCAGCTCCCGACAGGGGGCTCGGTGGGAGACCCAGTACTTC. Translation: CASSSRQGARWETQYF.

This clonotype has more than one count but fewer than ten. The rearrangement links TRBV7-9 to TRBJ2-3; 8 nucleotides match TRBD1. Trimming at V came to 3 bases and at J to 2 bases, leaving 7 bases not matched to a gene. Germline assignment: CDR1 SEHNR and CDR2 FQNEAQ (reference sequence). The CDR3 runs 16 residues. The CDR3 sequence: CASSFGQGGITDTQYF. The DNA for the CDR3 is TGTGCCAGCAGCTTCGGACAGGGTGGAATCACAGATACGCAGTATTTT.

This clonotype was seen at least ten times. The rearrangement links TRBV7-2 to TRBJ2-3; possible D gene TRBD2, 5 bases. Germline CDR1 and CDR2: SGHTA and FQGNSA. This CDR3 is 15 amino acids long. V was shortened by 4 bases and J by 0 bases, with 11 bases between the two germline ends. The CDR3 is CASSSTGGSTDTQYF. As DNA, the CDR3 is TGTGCCAGCAGCTCGACGGGCGGGAGCACAGATACGCAGTATTTT. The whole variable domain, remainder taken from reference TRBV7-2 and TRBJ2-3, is GAGVSQSPSNKVTEKGKDVELRCDPISGHTALYWYRQSLGQGLEFLIYFQGNSAPDKSGLPSDRFSAERTGGSVSTLTIQRTQQEDSAVYLCASSSTGGSTDTQYFGPGTRLTVL.

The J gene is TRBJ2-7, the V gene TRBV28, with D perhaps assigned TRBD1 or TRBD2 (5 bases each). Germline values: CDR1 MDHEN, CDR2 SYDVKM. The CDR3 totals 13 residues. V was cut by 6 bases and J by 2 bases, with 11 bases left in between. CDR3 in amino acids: CASSRGVAYEQYF. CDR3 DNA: TGTGCCAGCAGCCGAGGGGTGGCCTACGAGCAGTACTTC.

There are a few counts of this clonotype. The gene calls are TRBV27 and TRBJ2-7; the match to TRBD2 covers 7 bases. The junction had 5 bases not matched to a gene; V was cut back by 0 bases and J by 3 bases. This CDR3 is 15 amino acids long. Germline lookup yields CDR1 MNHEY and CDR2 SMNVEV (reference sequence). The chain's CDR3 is CASSLSSGSYYEQYF. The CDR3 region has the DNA TGTGCCAGCAGTTTATCTAGCGGGTCTTACTACGAGCAGTACTTC.

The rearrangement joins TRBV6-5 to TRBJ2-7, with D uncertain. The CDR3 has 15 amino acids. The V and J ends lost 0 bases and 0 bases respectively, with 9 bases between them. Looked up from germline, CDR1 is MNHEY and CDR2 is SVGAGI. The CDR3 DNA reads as TGTGCCAGCAGTTACTCGCCTAGTAGCTCCTACGAGCAGTACTTC. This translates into CASSYSPSSSYEQYF.

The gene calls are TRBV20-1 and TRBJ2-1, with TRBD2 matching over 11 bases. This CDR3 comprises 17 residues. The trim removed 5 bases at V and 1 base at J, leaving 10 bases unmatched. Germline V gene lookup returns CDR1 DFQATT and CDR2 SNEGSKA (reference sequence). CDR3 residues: CSAPPGTSGMSYNEQFF. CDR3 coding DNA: TGCAGTGCTCCGCCCGGGACTAGCGGTATGTCCTACAATGAGCAGTTCTTC.

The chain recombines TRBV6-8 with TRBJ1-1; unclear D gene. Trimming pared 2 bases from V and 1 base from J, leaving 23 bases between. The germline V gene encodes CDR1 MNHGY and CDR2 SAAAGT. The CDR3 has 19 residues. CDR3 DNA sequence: TGTGCCAGCAGTTACCGACGGTCCATTCGGGAAGGCCAGAACACTGAAGCTTTCTTT. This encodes CASSYRRSIREGQNTEAFF.

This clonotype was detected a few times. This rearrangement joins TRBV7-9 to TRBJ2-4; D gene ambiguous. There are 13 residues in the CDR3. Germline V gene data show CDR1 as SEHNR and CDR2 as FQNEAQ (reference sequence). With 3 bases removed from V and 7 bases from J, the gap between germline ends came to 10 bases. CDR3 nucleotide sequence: TGTGCCAGCAGCTTTTCGGGTTCTAACATTCAGTACTTC. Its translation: CASSFSGSNIQYF.

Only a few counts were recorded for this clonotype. CDR3 in DNA: TGCGCCAGCAGCCAAGAGTTAGCGGATTCCCAAGAGACCCAGTACTTC. Its protein is CASSQELADSQETQYF. The rearrangement links TRBV4-3 to TRBJ2-5; weak D call: TRBD2 (6 bases). V lost 0 bases, J lost 1 base, and 12 bases lay in between. From germline, CDR1 is LGHNA and CDR2 YSLEER. The CDR3 loop spans 16 amino acids.